Shown below are 14 T cell receptor beta chains from a single sample sequenced in a study of T cell responses to AZD1222 COVID-19 vaccine. Clones were sequenced by immunoSEQ multiplex PCR, and TCRdb holds only the in-frame ones, with some missing. Counted here are approximately 190,000 clones, approximately 91% occurring once; the ten biggest clones make up approximately 0.98%. The sample was peripheral blood, taken on day 0 of AZD1222 vaccination. These receptors all stem from an adult in good health.

The chain joins TRBV18 to TRBJ1-1; the D is unclear. V shed 2 bases and J shed 3 bases, with 13 bases lying between them. The CDR3 extends over 15 amino acids. Germline CDR1 KGHSH, CDR2 LQKENI. In DNA form, the CDR3 reads TGTGCCAGCTCACCAAACACCCGGTCGGACACTGAAGCTTTCTTT. Translation: CASSPNTRSDTEAFF.

This chain uses TRBV9 with TRBJ1-4; TRBD1 matches 8 bases. CDR3 length: 16 amino acids. V was clipped by 0 bases and J by 4 bases; unmatched bases: 5. The germline V gene has CDR1 SGDLS and CDR2 YYNGEE. The CDR3 nucleotides read TGTGCCAGCAGCGTAGACAGGGGGATGGGTAATGAAAAACTGTTTTTT. It translates to CASSVDRGMGNEKLFF.

The V call is TRBV25-1, the J call TRBJ2-7; TRBD2 agrees at 8 bases. From germline, CDR1 is MGHDK and CDR2 SYGVNS. The CDR3 loop spans 15 amino acids. With V trimmed by 2 bases and J by 0 bases, 3 bases remained unmatched. DNA of the CDR3: TGTGCCAGCAGTGAACCGGGGGGGGGCTCCTACGAGCAGTACTTC. It encodes CASSEPGGGSYEQYF.

J is TRBJ1-5 and V is TRBV6-4; 10 nucleotides agree with TRBD1. The V segment lost 0 bases and the J segment 6 bases; nucleotides outside the gene matches: 20. The germline V gene has CDR1 MRHNA and CDR2 SNTAGT. The CDR3 consists of 21 residues. The CDR3 bases are TGTGCCAGCAGTGACTCGAAATCTCCCGGGACAGGGGAAAAATTAGGTCAGCCCCAGCATTTT. Translating it yields CASSDSKSPGTGEKLGQPQHF.

The chain's CDR3 is CAIGGTRPTDGELFF. The DNA of the CDR3 is TGTGCCATCGGTGGGACTAGACCCACGGACGGGGAGCTGTTTTTT. The J gene is TRBJ2-2, the V gene TRBV10-3; the match to TRBD2 covers 8 bases. Trimming removed 8 bases from V and 7 bases from J; junction bases left unmatched: 12. The CDR3 consists of 15 residues. Germline V gene sequence: CDR1 ENHRY, CDR2 SYGVKD.

The J gene is TRBJ1-3, the V gene TRBV7-6; D might be TRBD1 (6 bases). Trimming removed 1 base from V and 0 bases from J, with 10 bases in between. In germline, CDR1 is SGHVS, CDR2 FNYEAQ. The CDR3 extends over 16 amino acids. The CDR3 region has the DNA TGTGCCAGCAGCTTAGGGACAGATTACTCTGGAAACACCATATATTTT. Protein sequence: CASSLGTDYSGNTIYF.

The rearrangement links TRBV9 to TRBJ1-4, with 9 bases identical to TRBD1. Per germline, CDR1 SGDLS and CDR2 YYNGEE. CDR3 size: 16 residues. The V segment lost 4 bases and the J segment 4 bases; nucleotides outside the gene matches: 8. Here the CDR3 DNA reads TGTGCCAGCAGCAGGGGACAGGGTCAGGGTAATGAAAAACTGTTTTTT. Amino acids: CASSRGQGQGNEKLFF.

The genes are TRBV24-1 and TRBJ2-1, with D maybe TRBD2 (6 bases). This CDR3 has 15 residues. The V and J ends lost 2 bases and 9 bases respectively, with 16 bases between them. The germline V gene encodes CDR1 KGHDR and CDR2 SFDVKD. For the CDR3, the DNA is TGTGCCACCAGTGATTCAAGGAGGGGAGCAGCTGAGCAGTTCTTC. This codes for CATSDSRRGAAEQFF.

The chain carries TRBV10-1 and TRBJ2-7, with D unresolved. The CDR3 extends over 13 amino acids. Germline V lookup: CDR1 WNHNN, CDR2 SYGVQD (reference sequence). Trimming cost V 0 bases and J 2 bases, with 5 bases left between them. The CDR3 spells CASSESTTYEQYF. Here the CDR3 DNA reads TGCGCCAGCAGTGAGTCTACGACCTACGAGCAGTACTTC.

The chain joins TRBV28 to TRBJ2-7; 8 bases match TRBD2. The CDR3 runs to 14 residues. Trimming removed 5 bases from V and 0 bases from J; junction bases left unmatched: 3. CDR1 is MDHEN and CDR2 is SYDVKM in the germline V gene. The CDR3 nucleotides are TGTGCCAGCAGTATAGCGGGAAGCTCCTACGAGCAGTACTTC. It is translated as CASSIAGSSYEQYF.

The chain is built from TRBV12-3 or TRBV12-4 and TRBJ2-7, with D unresolved. V lost 3 bases and J lost 2, with 5 bases in between. CDR3 length: 12 residues. The CDR3 DNA is TGTGCCAGCAGTTTTTCTACCTACGAGCAGTACTTC. This translates into CASSFSTYEQYF.

V is TRBV6-5 and J is TRBJ2-7; D gene ambiguous. The CDR3 consists of 13 residues. Germline V CDR1 and CDR2: MNHEY, SVGAGI. With 4 bases removed from V and 7 bases from J, the gap between germline ends came to 14 bases. The CDR3 DNA is TGTGCCAGCAGTTTCCGTGACATCAGGGAGCAGTACTTC. Amino acid sequence: CASSFRDIREQYF.

This sequence joins TRBV5-1 and TRBJ1-4, with D tentatively TRBD1 (5 bases). The CDR3 is 15 amino acids. V shed 5 bases and J shed 5 bases, with 16 bases lying between them. Germline assignment: CDR1 SGHRS and CDR2 YFSETQ. The CDR3 DNA sequence: TGCGCCAGCAGTCCTACAGGATTCACGAATGAAAAACTGTTTTTT. Protein sequence: CASSPTGFTNEKLFF.

This chain uses TRBV6-1 with TRBJ1-2, with 10 positions matching TRBD1. Germline CDR1 and CDR2: MNHNS and SASEGT. Unmatched junction bases numbered 11, after V lost 4 bases and J lost 3 bases. This CDR3 is 17 amino acids long. The CDR3 bases are TGTGCCAGCAGTGTCCTGATAGGGACAGGGGCCTACTATGGCTACACCTTC. Translated: CASSVLIGTGAYYGYTF.